One sample yielded the 9 T cell receptor beta chains listed below, sequenced in a study of T cell repertoires in cytomegalovirus infection. Their antigen targets remain unknown. TCRdb re-called the reads with MiXCR, one entry per CDR3 protein. The sample has around 120,000 distinct CDR3 sequences, under 45% seen once. Sequenced material: CD8+ T cells from cultured PBMCs, taken from culture after CMV antigen stimulation. Every receptor here comes from a human donor in good health (CMV status not recorded). Some clones in this sample may be carry-over from other donors' samples.

CDR3 DNA: TGTGCCAGCAGCGATACAGGGTATAATGAAAAACTGTTTTTT. Amino acids: CASSDTGYNEKLFF. The chain links TRBV3-1 to TRBJ1-4; possibly TRBD1 for D (6 bases). The CDR3 contains 14 residues. CDR1 and CDR2 (germline): LGHDT, YNNKEL (reference sequence). Trimming shortened V by 5 bases and J by 4 bases, and 11 bases separated the two germline ends.

The V call is TRBV7-9, the J call TRBJ1-2; TRBD1 aligns across 9 bases. With 3 bases clipped from V and 5 bases from J, the junction kept 7 bases outside the gene matches. Germline CDR1 is SEHNR and CDR2 is FQNEAQ (reference sequence). The CDR3 is 15 residues long. The CDR3 DNA sequence: TGTGCCAGCAGCTTCGGGACAGGGAAGGGTTATGGCTACACCTTC. It specifies CASSFGTGKGYGYTF. Based on the CDR3 plus reference TRBV7-9 and TRBJ1-2, the full variable domain is DTGVSQNPRHKITKRGQNVTFRCDPISEHNRLYWYRQTLGQGPEFLTYFQNEAQLEKSRLLSDRFSAERPKGSFSTLEIQRTEQGDSAMYLCASSFGTGKGYGYTFGSGTRLTVV.

This clonotype showed up just once. The chain recombines TRBV7-9 with TRBJ1-6; 7 bases match TRBD1. The CDR3 contains 16 residues. Per germline, CDR1 SEHNR and CDR2 FQNEAQ (reference sequence). Trimming took 5 bases from V and 3 from J; bases not matched to a gene: 7. Here the CDR3 reads CASSPWDSDYNSPLHF. CDR3 bases: TGTGCCAGCAGCCCCTGGGACAGCGACTATAATTCACCCCTCCACTTT.

This clonotype was observed at least ten times. The gene calls are TRBV12-3 or TRBV12-4 and TRBJ1-3, with D perhaps matching TRBD1 (5 bases). The CDR3 has 17 amino acids. V was trimmed by 5 bases and J by 0 bases, leaving 17 bases between them. CDR3 residues: CASSPTRTGSSGNTIYF. CDR3 DNA sequence: TGTGCCAGCAGTCCGACTCGAACAGGATCCTCTGGAAACACCATATATTTT.

This clonotype has only a few counts. The V and J genes are TRBV12-3 or TRBV12-4 and TRBJ2-1; D is undetermined. V gave up 1 base and J gave up 11 bases, with 6 bases separating them. This CDR3 is 11 amino acids long. Here the CDR3 reads CASSLDRKQFF. As DNA, the CDR3 is TGTGCCAGCAGTTTAGACCGGAAGCAGTTCTTC.

This clonotype was seen ten or more times. The chain is built from TRBV19 and TRBJ2-5; 9 bases map to TRBD2. The CDR3 covers 15 residues. The ends lost 5 bases at V and 4 bases at J; junction bases unmatched: 8. The germline CDR1 and CDR2 sequences are LNHDA and SQIVND (reference sequence). The CDR3 DNA sequence: TGTGCCAGTAGTCGTGGCGGGGGGGCCGGAGAGACCCAGTACTTC. Translation gives CASSRGGGAGETQYF.

This chain connects TRBV9 to TRBJ1-6; possible D gene TRBD1, 5 bases. The CDR3 has 14 residues. Germline-derived CDR1 and CDR2 are SGDLS and YYNGEE. Trimming removed 4 bases at V and 5 bases at J, with 10 bases between. The CDR3 protein is CASSPGGDNSPLHF. In DNA, the CDR3 is TGTGCCAGCAGCCCGGGAGGGGATAATTCACCCCTCCACTTT. Together with reference TRBV9 and TRBJ1-6, the CDR3 gives the full variable domain: DSGVTQTPKHLITATGQRVTLRCSPRSGDLSVYWYQQSLDQGLQFLIQYYNGEERAKGNILERFSAQQFPDLHSELNLSSLELGDSALYFCASSPGGDNSPLHFGNGTRLTVT.

The CDR3 sequence: CSAVPGQGAFEAFF. The CDR3 bases are TGCAGTGCTGTCCCGGGACAGGGCGCGTTTGAAGCTTTCTTT. The chain joins TRBV20-1 to TRBJ1-1, with 9 bases fitting TRBD1. The V segment lost 5 bases and the J segment 7 bases; nucleotides outside the gene matches: 11. There are 14 residues in the CDR3. Germline V gene lookup returns CDR1 DFQATT and CDR2 SNEGSKA (reference sequence).

This clonotype was detected ten times or more. The chain uses TRBV11-2 and TRBJ1-1; 8 nucleotides agree with TRBD1. V shed 5 bases and J 5 bases; nucleotides not matched to a gene: 7. The CDR3 consists of 14 residues. The germline V gene encodes CDR1 SGHAT and CDR2 FQNNGV. The DNA of the CDR3 is TGTGCCAGCAGCCCAAGGACAGGGAAGACTGAAGCTTTCTTT. Translating gives CASSPRTGKTEAFF.